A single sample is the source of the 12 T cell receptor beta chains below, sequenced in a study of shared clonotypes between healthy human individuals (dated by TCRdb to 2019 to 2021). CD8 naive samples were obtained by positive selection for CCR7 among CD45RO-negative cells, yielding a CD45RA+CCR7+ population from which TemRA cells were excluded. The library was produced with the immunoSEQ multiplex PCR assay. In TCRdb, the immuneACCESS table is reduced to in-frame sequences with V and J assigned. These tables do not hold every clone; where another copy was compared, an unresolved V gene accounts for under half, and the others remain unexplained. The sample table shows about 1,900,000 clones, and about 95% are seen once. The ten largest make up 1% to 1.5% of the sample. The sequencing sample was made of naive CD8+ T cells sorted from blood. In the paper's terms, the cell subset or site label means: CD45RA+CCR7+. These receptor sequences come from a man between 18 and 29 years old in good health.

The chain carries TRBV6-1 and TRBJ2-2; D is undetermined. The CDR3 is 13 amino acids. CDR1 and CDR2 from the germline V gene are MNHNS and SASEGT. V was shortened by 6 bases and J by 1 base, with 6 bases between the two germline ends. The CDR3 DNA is TGTGCCAGCAGGGCAGGGAACACCGGGGAGCTGTTTTTT. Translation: CASRAGNTGELFF.

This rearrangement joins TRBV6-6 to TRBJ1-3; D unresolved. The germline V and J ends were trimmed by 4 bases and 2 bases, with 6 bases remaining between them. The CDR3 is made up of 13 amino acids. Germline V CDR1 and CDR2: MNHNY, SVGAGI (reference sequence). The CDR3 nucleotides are TGTGCCAGCAGTTCCGGGGCTGGAAACACCATATATTTT. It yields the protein CASSSGAGNTIYF.

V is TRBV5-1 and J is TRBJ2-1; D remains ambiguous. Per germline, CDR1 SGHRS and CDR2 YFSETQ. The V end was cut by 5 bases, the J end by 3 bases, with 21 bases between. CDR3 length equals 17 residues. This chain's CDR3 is CASRYEPLPNNYNEQFF. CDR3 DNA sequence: TGCGCCAGCAGGTACGAACCACTACCTAACAACTACAATGAGCAGTTCTTC.

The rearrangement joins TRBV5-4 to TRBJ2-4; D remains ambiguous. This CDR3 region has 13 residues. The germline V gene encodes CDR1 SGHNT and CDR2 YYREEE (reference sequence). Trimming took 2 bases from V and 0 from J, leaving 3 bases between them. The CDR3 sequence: CASSLSAKNIQYF. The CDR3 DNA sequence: TGTGCCAGCAGCTTATCAGCCAAAAACATTCAGTACTTC.

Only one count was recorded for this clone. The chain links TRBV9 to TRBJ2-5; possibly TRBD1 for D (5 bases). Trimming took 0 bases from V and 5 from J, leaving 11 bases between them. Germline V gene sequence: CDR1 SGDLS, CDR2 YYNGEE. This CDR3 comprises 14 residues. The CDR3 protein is CASSVVAGSETQYF. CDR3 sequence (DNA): TGTGCCAGCAGCGTAGTTGCAGGGTCGGAGACCCAGTACTTC.

The CDR3 is CASSYMGVGTEAFF. CDR3 DNA sequence: TGTGCCAGCAGTTACATGGGGGTGGGGACTGAAGCTTTCTTT. The genes are TRBV6-5 and TRBJ1-1; possibly TRBD1 for D (5 bases). Germline values: CDR1 MNHEY, CDR2 SVGAGI. V was clipped by 2 bases and J by 5 bases, with 12 bases between them. The CDR3 is 14 residues long.

The CDR3 here is CASSEGRYPSKGETQYF. CDR3 DNA sequence: TGCGCCAGCAGTGAAGGGCGGTATCCTAGCAAGGGAGAGACCCAGTACTTC. The gene calls are TRBV10-2 and TRBJ2-5, with D tentatively TRBD2 (5 bases). V lost 3 bases to trimming and J lost 4 bases, with 21 bases between them. Germline V gives CDR1 WSHSY, CDR2 SAAADI. The CDR3 sequence is 17 residues long.

In DNA, the CDR3 is TGCGCCAGCAGGATCCGAGGGAGCCCACCCGGGGAGCTGTTTTTT. Translated, it gives CASRIRGSPPGELFF. The chain is built from TRBV10-2 and TRBJ2-2; D may be TRBD2 (5 bases). V was trimmed by 6 bases and J by 6 bases, leaving 17 bases between them. CDR3 length: 15 amino acids. CDR1 and CDR2 (germline): WSHSY, SAAADI.

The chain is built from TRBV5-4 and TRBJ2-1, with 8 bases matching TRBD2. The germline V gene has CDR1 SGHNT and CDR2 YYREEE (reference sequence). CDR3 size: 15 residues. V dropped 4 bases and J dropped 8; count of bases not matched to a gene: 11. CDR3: CASSLTGGAVDEQFF. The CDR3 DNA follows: TGTGCCAGCAGCCTAACGGGGGGGGCCGTGGATGAGCAGTTCTTC.

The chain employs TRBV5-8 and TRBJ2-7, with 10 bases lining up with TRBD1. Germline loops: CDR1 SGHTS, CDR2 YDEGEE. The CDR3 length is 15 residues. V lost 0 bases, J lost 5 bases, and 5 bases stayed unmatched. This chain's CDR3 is CASSLGDRGIDEQYF. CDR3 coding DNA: TGTGCCAGCAGCTTGGGGGACAGGGGAATCGACGAGCAGTACTTC. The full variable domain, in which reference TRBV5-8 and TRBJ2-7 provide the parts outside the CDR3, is EAGVTQSPTHLIKTRGQQATLRCSPISGHTSVYWYQQALGLGLQFLLWYDEGEERNRGNFPPRFSGRQFPNYSSELNVNALELEDSALYLCASSLGDRGIDEQYFGPGTRLTVT.

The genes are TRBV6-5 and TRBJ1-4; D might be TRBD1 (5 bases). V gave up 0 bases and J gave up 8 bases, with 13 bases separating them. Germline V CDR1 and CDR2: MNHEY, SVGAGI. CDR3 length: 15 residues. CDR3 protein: CASSYSPRVGEKLFF. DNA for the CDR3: TGTGCCAGCAGTTACTCCCCCAGGGTCGGAGAAAAACTGTTTTTT.

The CDR3 loop is CASSQSNEQFF. CDR3 DNA sequence: TGCGCCAGCAGCCAAAGCAATGAGCAGTTCTTC. The V call is TRBV4-1, the J call TRBJ2-1; D call uncertain. The CDR3 is made up of 11 amino acids. V lost 2 bases and J lost 6, with 2 bases in between. Germline V lookup: CDR1 MGHRA, CDR2 YSYEKL.